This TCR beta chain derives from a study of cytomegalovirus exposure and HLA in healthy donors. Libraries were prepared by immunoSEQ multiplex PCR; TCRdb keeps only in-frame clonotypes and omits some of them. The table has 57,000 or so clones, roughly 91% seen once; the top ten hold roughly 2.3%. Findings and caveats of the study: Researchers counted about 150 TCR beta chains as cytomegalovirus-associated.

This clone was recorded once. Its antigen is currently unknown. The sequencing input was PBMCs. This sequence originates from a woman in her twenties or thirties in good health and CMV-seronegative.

The CDR3 DNA is TGCGCCAGCAGTGTTCAGGGCGGCCAAGCTTTCTTT. Translating it yields CASSVQGGQAFF. The gene calls are TRBV10-2 and TRBJ1-1; D is perhaps TRBD1 (5 bases). CDR1 WSHSY and CDR2 SAAADI come from the germline V gene. Between the trimmed V and J ends, which lost 4 bases and 9 bases, there was a span of 12 bases. The CDR3 is 12 amino acids.